These T cell receptor beta chains were read from a single sample in a study of T cell changes during pregnancy in multiple sclerosis. TCRdb keeps only in-frame clones here, not all; method: immunoSEQ multiplex PCR. The sample gives fewer than 90,000 clones, 90% to 95% of which show up once; roughly 1% is in the top ten. Sequenced material: peripheral blood, taken in the first trimester of pregnancy. These receptors came from a female donor with multiple sclerosis, enrolled in a pregnancy study. CDR3s include the opening cysteine and the closing phenylalanine or tryptophan. The D gene is left open where the match is weak. Clone size is given for some rows only: seen once, a few or many times, or a class if the clone is expanded.

clone_size: -
j_call: TRBJ2-5
v_call: TRBV6-5
d_call: TRBD2
cdr3_aa: CASKGSGRQETQYF
cdr3_nt: TGTGCCAGCAAGGGTAGCGGGAGGCAAGAGACCCAGTACTTC

clone_size: -
j_call: TRBJ1-6
v_call: TRBV6-5
d_call: -
cdr3_aa: CASSYSRVGSPLHF
cdr3_nt: TGTGCCAGCAGTTACTCACGGGTGGGTTCACCCCTCCACTTT

clone_size: -
j_call: TRBJ2-7
v_call: TRBV30
d_call: -
cdr3_aa: CAWKEGYEQYF
cdr3_nt: TGTGCCTGGAAGGAGGGCTACGAGCAGTACTTC

clone_size: -
j_call: TRBJ2-7
v_call: TRBV10-3
d_call: -
cdr3_aa: CAISESETGEQYF
cdr3_nt: TGTGCCATCAGTGAGTCCGAGACTGGTGAGCAGTACTTC

clone_size: -
j_call: TRBJ2-7
v_call: TRBV6-5
d_call: -
cdr3_aa: CASSYSGVEREQYF
cdr3_nt: TGTGCCAGCAGTTATTCGGGGGTAGAACGGGAGCAGTACTTC

clone_size: -
j_call: TRBJ2-5
v_call: TRBV5-4
d_call: TRBD2
cdr3_aa: CASSFRGGLETQYF
cdr3_nt: TGTGCCAGCAGCTTTCGGGGGGGCCTGGAGACCCAGTACTTC

clone_size: -
j_call: TRBJ1-1
v_call: TRBV11-2
d_call: -
cdr3_aa: CASSLSTVNTEAFF
cdr3_nt: TGTGCCAGCAGCTTATCTACAGTGAACACTGAAGCTTTCTTT

clone_size: -
j_call: TRBJ2-1
v_call: TRBV7-7
d_call: TRBD2
cdr3_aa: CASSLAGLAGGGNEQFF
cdr3_nt: TGTGCCAGCAGCTTAGCTGGTCTAGCGGGAGGTGGCAATGAGCAGTTCTTC

clone_size: -
j_call: TRBJ2-1
v_call: TRBV5-1
d_call: TRBD2
cdr3_aa: CASTLAGGPDEQFF
cdr3_nt: TGCGCCAGCACCTTAGCGGGGGGGCCTGATGAGCAGTTCTTC

clone_size: -
j_call: TRBJ1-2
v_call: TRBV4-1
d_call: TRBD1
cdr3_aa: CASSQTTGDLYGYTF
cdr3_nt: TGCGCCAGCAGCCAGACTACAGGGGATTTGTATGGCTACACCTTC

clone_size: -
j_call: TRBJ2-7
v_call: TRBV5-1
d_call: TRBD1
cdr3_aa: CASRPTGGSYEQYF
cdr3_nt: TGCGCCAGCAGACCGACAGGGGGCAGCTACGAGCAGTACTTC

clone_size: -
j_call: TRBJ2-3
v_call: TRBV7-2
d_call: -
cdr3_aa: CARSPSTDTQYF
cdr3_nt: TGTGCCAGGAGCCCTAGCACAGATACGCAGTATTTT

clone_size: -
j_call: TRBJ2-7
v_call: TRBV5-1
d_call: TRBD1
cdr3_aa: CASSLGTGSFGEQYF
cdr3_nt: TGCGCCAGCAGCTTGGGGACAGGGTCCTTCGGCGAGCAGTACTTC

clone_size: -
j_call: TRBJ1-5
v_call: TRBV6-5
d_call: -
cdr3_aa: CASSYSSRGKDRPQHF
cdr3_nt: TGTGCCAGCAGTTACTCGTCCCGGGGAAAGGATCGGCCCCAGCATTTT

clone_size: -
j_call: TRBJ1-1
v_call: TRBV5-1
d_call: TRBD1
cdr3_aa: CASSSQGPNTEAFF
cdr3_nt: TGCGCCAGCAGCTCACAGGGGCCGAACACTGAAGCTTTCTTT

clone_size: -
j_call: TRBJ1-6
v_call: TRBV7-9
d_call: TRBD1
cdr3_aa: CASSARDRGTHSPLHF
cdr3_nt: TGTGCCAGCAGCGCCCGGGACAGGGGGACCCATTCACCCCTCCACTTT

clone_size: -
j_call: TRBJ2-5
v_call: TRBV5-1
d_call: TRBD1
cdr3_aa: CASSSGQGLGETQYF
cdr3_nt: TGCGCCAGCAGCTCGGGACAGGGATTAGGAGAGACCCAGTACTTC

clone_size: -
j_call: TRBJ1-2
v_call: TRBV5-1
d_call: -
cdr3_aa: CATGEGLGYGYTF
cdr3_nt: TGCGCCACGGGTGAGGGCCTAGGGTATGGCTACACCTTC

clone_size: -
j_call: TRBJ1-1
v_call: TRBV19
d_call: TRBD1
cdr3_aa: CASSIRGRRTEAFF
cdr3_nt: TGTGCCAGTAGTATAAGGGGGCGCCGGACTGAAGCTTTCTTT

clone_size: once
j_call: TRBJ2-2
v_call: TRBV7-8
d_call: -
cdr3_aa: CAGANTGELFF
cdr3_nt: TGTGCCGGGGCTAACACCGGGGAGCTGTTTTTT